This TCR beta chain was recovered during a study of OX40 agonist ivuxolimab in advanced cancers. In the study overall: Males comprised about 78% of the group, whose mean age was roughly 64 years (range 23 to 79).

Method: immunoSEQ multiplex PCR; TCRdb's copy keeps in-frame clones and lacks some. The sample consists of more than 70,000 clones, about 90% of them appearing once. Whole-study results and caveats: On average, CD8+ T cells had more expanded clones than CD4+. Dosing at 0.1 to 3.0 mg/kg was accompanied by clonal expansion of CD4+ and CD8+ blood T cells by week 6. Patients who responded partially at 0.1-3.0 mg/kg showed clonal expansion ranking among the lowest.

In regard to this clone: The antigen is not known. At one of its ends the junction is not consistent with the germline gene, which may arise from a read error.

Germline V gene sequence: CDR1 SGHRS, CDR2 YFSETQ. The CDR3 contains 10 residues. This TCR was recovered from an adult with an advanced solid tumor such as melanoma, head and neck, liver or kidney cancer. The V gene is TRBV5-1, the J gene TRBJ2-1, with D possibly TRBD1 on 6 matching bases. The sample was CD4+ or CD8+ T cells sorted from blood, taken in a trial of the OX40 agonist ivuxolimab. The CDR3 sequence: CASSGDKKIF. The CDR3 bases are TGCGCCAGCAGCGGGGACAAAAAAATCTTC.